Following are 22 T cell receptor beta chains from one sample sequenced in a study of identical twins. TCRdb itself ran the 5' RACE reads through MiXCR, one entry per CDR3 protein. The sample carries more than 1.5 million distinct CDR3 sequences, under 35% recorded once. The sequenced material came from cord blood. These receptor sequences come from a newborn girl in good health.

This clonotype was counted only a few times. The chain combines TRBV6-1 with TRBJ2-3; TRBD1 might be the D (6 bases). V was pared by 1 base and J by 4 bases, with 15 bases between. This CDR3 has 16 amino acids. The germline V gene has CDR1 MNHNS and CDR2 SASEGT. CDR3 protein: CASSEESRGPPDTQYF. The CDR3 DNA reads as TGTGCCAGCAGTGAAGAATCCAGGGGTCCCCCAGATACGCAGTATTTT.

The chain combines TRBV11-2 with TRBJ2-5, with unresolved D. Trimming removed 1 base at V and 6 bases at J, with 9 bases between. The CDR3 consists of 13 residues. The germline gives CDR1 SGHAT, CDR2 FQNNGV. The CDR3 coding sequence is TGTGCCAGCAGCTTAGGTCTGAGGCAGACCCAGTACTTC. Residues: CASSLGLRQTQYF. Drawing the rest from reference TRBV11-2 and TRBJ2-5, the complete variable domain is EAGVAQSPRYKIIEKRQSVAFWCNPISGHATLYWYQQILGQGPKLLIQFQNNGVVDDSQLPKDRFSAERLKGVDSTLKIQPAKLEDSAVYLCASSLGLRQTQYFGPGTRLLVL.

J is TRBJ2-1 and V is TRBV20-1; no firm D call. The CDR3 is 13 amino acids. V gave up 6 bases and J gave up 3 bases, with 12 bases separating them. Per germline, CDR1 DFQATT and CDR2 SNEGSKA (reference sequence). The CDR3 sequence is CSARPSDYNEQFF. The DNA of the CDR3 is TGCAGTGCCAGGCCCTCTGACTACAATGAGCAGTTCTTC.

The chain joins TRBV29-1 to TRBJ1-2; 8 nucleotides agree with TRBD1. V lost 6 bases and J lost 10; bases outside the gene matches: 13. There are 13 residues in the CDR3. Germline values: CDR1 SQVTM, CDR2 ANQGSEA. In DNA, the CDR3 is TGCAGCGTAGTTAAAGGGGACAGGAGGATCTACACCTTC. Its protein is CSVVKGDRRIYTF.

A few counts support this clonotype. The rearrangement joins TRBV14 to TRBJ2-5; D may be TRBD1 or TRBD2 (5 bases each). The J call may be faulty, since TRBJ2-7 better matches the DNA end. Germline V gene data show CDR1 as SGHDN and CDR2 as FVKESK. The CDR3 has 14 amino acids. The CDR3 DNA follows: TGTGCCAGCAGCCAAGGAGGGACCATATACGAGCAGTACTTC. Translating gives CASSQGGTIYEQYF.

The V gene is TRBV28, the J gene TRBJ1-5; no firm D call. Germline-derived CDR1 and CDR2 are MDHEN and SYDVKM. Trimming cost V 6 bases and J 1 base, with 10 bases left between them. This CDR3 has 14 residues. CDR3 bases: TGTGCCAGCAGGCCCCTAGGGAGCAATCAGCCCCAGCATTTT. Its protein product is CASRPLGSNQPQHF.

This clonotype was seen only a few times. This sequence joins TRBV4-2 and TRBJ2-3, with TRBD2 matching 14 bases. This CDR3 is 17 amino acids long. V was pared by 1 base and J by 5 bases, with 5 bases of the junction left unmatched. Looked up from germline, CDR1 is LGHNA and CDR2 is YNFKEQ. CDR3 DNA: TGTGCCAGCAGCCAAGGGGGACTAGCGGGAGATGTAGATACGCAGTATTTT. It yields the protein CASSQGGLAGDVDTQYF.

V gene TRBV4-1 combines with J gene TRBJ2-3, with 9 bases identical to TRBD2. Germline CDR1 is MGHRA and CDR2 is YSYEKL. V dropped 1 base and J dropped 0; count of bases not matched to a gene: 5. CDR3 size: 17 residues. CDR3 residues: CASSQGGLASSTDTQYF. CDR3 DNA: TGCGCCAGCAGCCAAGGCGGACTAGCGTCTAGCACAGATACGCAGTATTTT.

This clonotype was detected a few times. This chain links TRBV12-3 or TRBV12-4 with TRBJ1-1; D possibly corresponds to TRBD1 (5 bases). This CDR3 is built from 17 residues. The V end was cut by 7 bases, the J end by 1 base, with 22 bases between. The CDR3 DNA reads TGTGCCAGCACCCTATGGAGTCGCTACGGGACGAACACTGAAGCTTTCTTT. It encodes CASTLWSRYGTNTEAFF.

The CDR3: CATSRDLANAYNEQFF. CDR3 in DNA: TGTGCCACCAGCAGAGATTTGGCTAATGCCTACAATGAGCAGTTCTTC. The V call is TRBV15, the J call TRBJ2-1; D remains unclear. The CDR3 spans 16 residues. Trimming pared 0 bases from V and 2 bases from J, leaving 11 bases between. Germline V gene lookup returns CDR1 LNHNV and CDR2 YYDKDF (reference sequence). The whole variable domain, filled in from reference TRBV15 and TRBJ2-1, reads DAMVIQNPRYQVTQFGKPVTLSCSQTLNHNVMYWYQQKSSQAPKLLFHYYDKDFNNEADTPDNFQSRRPNTSFCFLDIRSPGLGDTAMYLCATSRDLANAYNEQFFGPGTRLTVL.

The gene calls are TRBV9 and TRBJ2-6; 10 bases map to TRBD2. V gave up 4 bases and J gave up 4 bases; unmatched junction bases: 17. CDR1 and CDR2 (germline): SGDLS, YYNGEE. CDR3 length equals 20 residues. The CDR3 region has the DNA TGTGCCAGCAGCCCAAGAGGGGTCACTAGCGGGGCCGCGGGGGCCAACGTCCTGACTTTC. It specifies CASSPRGVTSGAAGANVLTF.

This clonotype was observed a single time. The chain joins TRBV6-1 to TRBJ1-5, with D uncertain. The CDR3 loop spans 15 amino acids. The germline V and J ends were trimmed by 7 bases and 3 bases, with 16 bases remaining between them. Germline V gene sequence: CDR1 MNHNS, CDR2 SASEGT. The CDR3 nucleotides are TGTGCCAGCAAAAGTGGCAGGCGAGACAATCAGCCCCAGCATTTT. Its protein product is CASKSGRRDNQPQHF.

This clonotype was detected a few times. The rearrangement uses TRBV19 and TRBJ1-2, with 7 bases identical to TRBD1. The V gene end was trimmed by 10 bases and the J gene end by 7 bases; junction bases not matched to a gene: 12. Germline V lookup: CDR1 LNHDA, CDR2 SQIVND (reference sequence). The CDR3 runs 13 residues. The CDR3 is CATDSPQGVGYTF. For the CDR3, the DNA is TGTGCCACCGACTCCCCCCAGGGGGTTGGCTACACCTTC.

This chain joins TRBV12-3 or TRBV12-4 and TRBJ2-1, with D perhaps TRBD2 (6 bases). TRBJ2-7 explains the end of the DNA better; the J call may be wrong. This CDR3 has 15 amino acids. CDR3 amino acids: CASKSRGRYYNEQYF. For the CDR3, the DNA is TGTGCCAGCAAGAGTCGGGGGAGGTACTACAATGAGCAGTACTTC.

The rearrangement uses TRBV15 and TRBJ2-1, with TRBD2 as a possible D gene (5 bases). The J call may be faulty, since TRBJ2-7 better matches the DNA end. Germline CDR1 LNHNV, CDR2 YYDKDF (reference sequence). CDR3 length equals 15 residues. DNA of the CDR3: TGTGCCACCAGCAGAGATAGGGAGTCCTACAATGAGCAGTACTTC. Protein product: CATSRDRESYNEQYF.

The CDR3 sequence: CSATLAGTDTQYF. DNA for the CDR3: TGCAGTGCTACGTTAGCGGGCACAGATACGCAGTATTTT. The rearrangement links TRBV20-1 to TRBJ2-3; weak D call: TRBD2 (6 bases). The CDR3 is made up of 13 amino acids. The germline gives CDR1 DFQATT, CDR2 SNEGSKA (reference sequence). V dropped 4 bases and J dropped 1 base, with 9 bases sitting between them.

This clonotype has a count of ten or more. The V gene is TRBV21-1, the J gene TRBJ2-7; the table assigns TRBD1, which was not confirmed against the DNA. TRBV21-1 is recorded as a pseudogene. The CDR3 totals 13 residues. CDR3 bases: TGTGCCAGCAGCAAACCCCTAGAGTACGAGCAGTACTTC. Its protein is CASSKPLEYEQYF.

This clonotype was counted once. V is TRBV7-9 and J is TRBJ2-7, with D perhaps TRBD2 (5 bases). The CDR3 totals 14 residues. CDR1 and CDR2 (germline): SEHNR, FQNEAQ (reference sequence). The V end lost 5 bases, the J end lost 9 bases, and 20 bases lay between the germline ends. The CDR3 DNA sequence: TGTGCCAGCAGCGACGGGCTAGCTAGACGGGGGCAGTACTTC. This translates into CASSDGLARRGQYF.

This clonotype was counted between two and nine times. The chain carries TRBV18 and TRBJ1-2; D is perhaps TRBD1 (6 bases). Trimming took off 2 bases at V and 6 bases at J, with 13 bases between the two ends. CDR3 length equals 14 residues. Looked up from germline, CDR1 is KGHSH and CDR2 is LQKENI. CDR3 coding DNA: TGTGCCAGCTCACCATTAAGGACAGAGGATGGCTACACCTTC. Translation gives CASSPLRTEDGYTF.

This sequence joins TRBV19 and TRBJ1-4; TRBD1 might be the D (6 bases). Deletions cut 6 bases from V and 7 bases from J, with 21 bases between. The CDR3 is made up of 16 amino acids. Germline V gene lookup returns CDR1 LNHDA and CDR2 SQIVND (reference sequence). The CDR3, as DNA: TGTGCCAGTAGCGCCGGAACAGGGCAGTCTCGTGAAAAACTGTTTTTT. This encodes CASSAGTGQSREKLFF.

This chain links TRBV12-3 or TRBV12-4 with TRBJ1-5, with TRBD1 as a possible D gene (6 bases). The germline V and J ends were trimmed by 2 bases and 0 bases, with 17 bases remaining between them. The CDR3 runs to 18 residues. CDR3 region: CASSLSIGQLYSNQPQHF. CDR3 coding DNA: TGTGCCAGCAGTTTAAGTATAGGACAGCTTTATAGCAATCAGCCCCAGCATTTT.

This clonotype was seen a handful of times. The chain's CDR3 is CSGAGTSGSADTQYF. In nucleotides, the CDR3 is TGCAGCGGCGCGGGGACTAGCGGGAGCGCAGATACGCAGTATTTT. This chain connects TRBV29-1 to TRBJ2-3; 14 nucleotides agree with TRBD2. CDR3 length: 15 amino acids. V was pared by 7 bases and J by 4 bases, with 7 bases of the junction left unmatched. From germline, CDR1 is SQVTM and CDR2 ANQGSEA.